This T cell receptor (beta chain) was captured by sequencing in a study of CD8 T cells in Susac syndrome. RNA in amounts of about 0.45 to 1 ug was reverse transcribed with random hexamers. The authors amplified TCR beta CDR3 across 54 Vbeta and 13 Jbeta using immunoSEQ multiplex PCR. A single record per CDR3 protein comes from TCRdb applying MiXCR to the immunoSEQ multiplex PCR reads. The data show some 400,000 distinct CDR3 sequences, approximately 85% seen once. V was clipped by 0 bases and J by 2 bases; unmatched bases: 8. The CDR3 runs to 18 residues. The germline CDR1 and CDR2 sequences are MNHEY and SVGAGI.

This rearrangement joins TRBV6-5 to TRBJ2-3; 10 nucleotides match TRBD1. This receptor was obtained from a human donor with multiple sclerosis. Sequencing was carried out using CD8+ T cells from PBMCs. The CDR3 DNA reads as TGTGCCAGCAGTTACTCGATTTCGGGACAGGGGATCACAGATACGCAGTATTTT. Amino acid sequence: CASSYSISGQGITDTQYF.